The source of this TCR beta chain is a study of T-cell memory formation after mild COVID-19. For the study at large: TCR clusters were mostly donor specific.

A few counts support this clonotype. Its antigen is undetermined. Study results and limitations: Whereas later expanders leaned CD4+, clones contracting day 15 to 85 showed a balanced CD4/CD8 makeup. The second-wave clones peaking on day 37 were not confirmed as SARS-CoV-2-specific.

5'RACE primed at constant segments yielded TCR alpha and TCR beta cDNA libraries bearing sample barcodes and UMIs. A single record per CDR3 protein comes from TCRdb applying MiXCR to the 5' RACE reads. This sample yields roughly 580,000 distinct CDR3 sequences, of which about a sixth are seen a single time; about 12% belongs to the top ten. The material sequenced was PBMCs or a T cell subset sorted from them (not recorded which). This receptor was obtained from an adult woman who had mild COVID-19 (a few samples of this study predate the infection). Cell type and time point are not known.

The CDR3 region is CASSLTSGGEDTQYF. The CDR3 bases are TGTGCCAGCAGCTTGACTAGCGGGGGGGAAGATACGCAGTATTTT. The chain combines TRBV5-6 with TRBJ2-3; 13 bases fit TRBD2. Unmatched junction bases numbered 1, after V lost 1 base and J lost 5 bases. Germline V gives CDR1 SGHDT, CDR2 YYEEEE. The CDR3 runs 15 residues.